This record covers a single T cell receptor (beta chain). CDR3 size: 12 residues. The ends lost 6 bases at V and 3 bases at J; junction bases unmatched: 0. Germline values: CDR1 ENHRY, CDR2 SYGVKD. The data were taken from a study of shared clonotypes between healthy human individuals. CD45RO-negative cells were positively selected for CCR7, leaving out terminally differentiated effector memory CD45RA+ cells. Repertoires were generated with immunoSEQ multiplex PCR, while TCRdb's copy carries only in-frame clones and drops some. The data contain 2 million to 2.5 million clones, roughly 94% of them singletons.

Sequences were obtained from naive CD8+ T cells sorted from blood. The clonotype was recovered from a man in his late teens or twenties in good health. V gene TRBV10-3 combines with J gene TRBJ1-2; 8 bases align to TRBD1. The CDR3 spells CAIRTGDYGYTF. As DNA, the CDR3 is TGTGCCATCAGGACAGGGGACTATGGCTACACCTTC.